These 25 T cell receptor beta chains came from one sample sequenced in a study of blood T cell repertoires in COVID-19. Profiling relied on immunoSEQ multiplex PCR, and the TCRdb table lists in-frame clones only, not all of them. The table shows over 90,000 clones, with about 90% occurring only once. The sequenced material came from peripheral blood. The receptor set was obtained from a man between 18 and 35 years old with acute or convalescent COVID-19.

The rearrangement links TRBV19 to TRBJ1-1, with no clear D. CDR1 is LNHDA and CDR2 is SQIVND in the germline V gene (reference sequence). The CDR3 runs to 12 residues. V lost 6 bases and J 5 bases, leaving 10 bases between the germline ends. The DNA for the CDR3 is TGTGCCAGTAGCCCTCGGTGGACTGAAGCTTTCTTT. This encodes CASSPRWTEAFF.

This clone came up a few times. The gene calls are TRBV6-6 and TRBJ1-5; TRBD1 matches 8 bases. This CDR3 is built from 15 residues. CDR1 and CDR2 (germline): MNHNY, SVGAGI (reference sequence). Trimming cost V 5 bases and J 5 bases; bases outside gene matches: 8. As DNA, the CDR3 is TGTGCCAGCAGTATACAGGGGGGTGGTTATCAGCCCCAGCATTTT. This translates into CASSIQGGGYQPQHF.

The chain links TRBV14 to TRBJ2-6; possibly TRBD1 for D (6 bases). CDR1 is SGHDN and CDR2 is FVKESK in the germline V gene. The V gene lost 3 bases and the J gene lost 1 base, with 10 bases spanning the gap. This CDR3 comprises 16 residues. Here the CDR3 DNA reads TGTGCCAGCAGCCACCTACAGGGTTCTGGGGCCAACGTCCTGACTTTC. This gives the protein CASSHLQGSGANVLTF.

The CDR3 DNA is TGTGCCAGCAGTTTGGTAGGGAGGGATCAGCCCCAGCATTTT. It translates to CASSLVGRDQPQHF. The chain carries TRBV28 and TRBJ1-5, with D unclear. This CDR3 contains 14 residues. Germline CDR1 is MDHEN and CDR2 is SYDVKM. V was shortened by 3 bases and J by 5 bases, with 11 bases between the two germline ends.

The genes are TRBV6-7 and TRBJ1-6, with no clear D. TRBV6-7 is marked as an open reading frame, function uncertain. CDR3 length: 15 residues. Trimming removed 2 bases from V and 7 bases from J, with 12 bases in between. As DNA, the CDR3 is TGTGCCAGCAGTTACGCGGGAGTTCGGAATTCACCCCTCCACTTT. Protein sequence: CASSYAGVRNSPLHF.

The V and J genes are TRBV5-1 and TRBJ2-1; D not certain. There are 13 residues in the CDR3. Germline loops: CDR1 SGHRS, CDR2 YFSETQ. Trimming shortened V by 2 bases and J by 8 bases, and 11 bases separated the two germline ends. CDR3: CASSFTSAHEQFF. In DNA, the CDR3 is TGCGCCAGCAGCTTCACCAGCGCCCATGAGCAGTTCTTC.

CDR3 in amino acids: CASSRGTDYTEAFF. The CDR3 DNA follows: TGTGCCAGCTCAAGGGGTACCGACTACACTGAAGCTTTCTTT. The V call is TRBV18, the J call TRBJ1-1, with D perhaps TRBD1 (5 bases). Trimming stripped 5 bases from V and 3 bases from J, with 13 bases between. CDR1 and CDR2 from the germline V gene are KGHSH and LQKENI. This CDR3 spans 14 amino acids.

Notes on this clone: Other DNA sequences from this sample encode an identical CDR3 as well. The chain uses TRBV11-2 and TRBJ1-5; D uncertain. This CDR3 comprises 13 residues. V was pared by 0 bases and J by 4 bases, with 4 bases between. Looked up from germline, CDR1 is SGHAT and CDR2 is FQNNGV. The DNA for the CDR3 is TGTGCCAGCAGCTTAGAGTCTAATCAGCCCCAGCATTTT. Encoded protein: CASSLESNQPQHF.

V usage is TRBV29-1 and J usage is TRBJ2-1; possible D gene TRBD1, 6 bases. CDR1 is SQVTM, CDR2 ANQGSEA, per germline. V was pared by 7 bases and J by 4 bases, with 17 bases between. The CDR3 has 14 residues. The CDR3, as DNA: TGCAGCGGTACAGGGACCGGAAAGTACAATGAGCAGTTCTTC. It is translated as CSGTGTGKYNEQFF.

The chain is built from TRBV9 and TRBJ1-1, with a weak D call TRBD1 (5 bases). The CDR3 runs to 15 residues. The V and J ends lost 0 bases and 8 bases respectively, with 17 bases between them. Per germline, CDR1 SGDLS and CDR2 YYNGEE. In DNA, the CDR3 is TGTGCCAGCAGCGTAGGGTCGTCGGGGGGTAGGGAAGCTTTCTTT. Its protein is CASSVGSSGGREAFF.

The V call is TRBV7-9, the J call TRBJ1-2; D unclear. Germline loops: CDR1 SEHNR, CDR2 FQNEAQ (reference sequence). V was shortened by 5 bases and J by 4 bases, with 11 bases between the two germline ends. This CDR3 spans 13 amino acids. The CDR3 protein is CASSPGESYGYTF. The CDR3 bases are TGTGCCAGCAGCCCCGGGGAGTCCTATGGCTACACCTTC.

The chain has TRBV6-5 and TRBJ1-5; D unresolved. Germline values: CDR1 MNHEY, CDR2 SVGAGI. The ends were cut back, 3 bases at V and 7 bases at J, with 10 bases in the middle. The CDR3 has 13 amino acids. CDR3 sequence (DNA): TGTGCCAGCAGTTATATAGCGGGGCAGCCCCAGCATTTT. It translates to CASSYIAGQPQHF.

The rearrangement joins TRBV7-9 to TRBJ2-1, with D maybe TRBD1 (6 bases). Germline V gene lookup returns CDR1 SEHNR and CDR2 FQNEAQ (reference sequence). V was clipped by 2 bases and J by 7 bases, with 18 bases between them. CDR3 length equals 16 residues. CDR3 in amino acids: CASSLLSGAVENEQFF. CDR3 DNA: TGTGCCAGCAGCTTACTATCAGGGGCCGTCGAAAATGAGCAGTTCTTC.

The chain carries TRBV5-1 and TRBJ1-4, with a tentative D call TRBD1 (6 bases). Germline CDR1 reads SGHRS; CDR2 reads YFSETQ. This CDR3 is 15 amino acids long. Trimming cost V 3 bases and J 3 bases, with 12 bases left between them. The CDR3 is CASSSEQGANEKLFF. CDR3 sequence (DNA): TGCGCCAGCAGCTCCGAACAGGGTGCTAATGAAAAACTGTTTTTT. The entire variable domain, with the rest obtained from reference TRBV5-1 and TRBJ1-4, is as follows: KAGVTQTPRYLIKTRGQQVTLSCSPISGHRSVSWYQQTPGQGLQFLFEYFSETQRNKGNFPGRFSGRQFSNSRSEMNVSTLELGDSALYLCASSSEQGANEKLFFGSGTQLSVL.

This clone was recorded only once. The chain has TRBV5-6 and TRBJ2-2, with 16 bases matching TRBD2. J gave up 4 bases and V 3 bases, and 6 bases lay outside the gene matches. The germline V gene encodes CDR1 SGHDT and CDR2 YYEEEE. The CDR3 length is 18 residues. This CDR3 is CASSWGLAGGPGTGELFF. The DNA for the CDR3 is TGTGCCAGCAGCTGGGGACTAGCGGGAGGGCCGGGCACCGGGGAGCTGTTTTTT. The whole variable domain, filled in from reference TRBV5-6 and TRBJ2-2, reads DAGVTQSPTHLIKTRGQQVTLRCSPKSGHDTVSWYQQALGQGPQFIFQYYEEEERQRGNFPDRFSGHQFPNYSSELNVNALLLGDSALYLCASSWGLAGGPGTGELFFGEGSRLTVL.

V usage is TRBV9 and J usage is TRBJ1-4; 7 nucleotides agree with TRBD1. Germline V gene lookup returns CDR1 SGDLS and CDR2 YYNGEE. The length of the CDR3 is 16 residues. J lost 1 base, V lost 2 bases, and 5 bases had no gene match. The CDR3 coding sequence is TGTGCCAGCAGCGTCGGACAGGCAAGAACTAATGAAAAACTGTTTTTT. Its protein is CASSVGQARTNEKLFF. The full variable domain, its missing parts supplied by reference TRBV9 and TRBJ1-4, is DSGVTQTPKHLITATGQRVTLRCSPRSGDLSVYWYQQSLDQGLQFLIQYYNGEERAKGNILERFSAQQFPDLHSELNLSSLELGDSALYFCASSVGQARTNEKLFFGSGTQLSVL.

The rearrangement uses TRBV7-9 and TRBJ2-1, with a tentative D call TRBD1 (6 bases). The CDR3 contains 14 residues. Germline CDR1 is SEHNR and CDR2 is FQNEAQ (reference sequence). Trimming shortened V by 5 bases and J by 6 bases, and 14 bases separated the two germline ends. As DNA, the CDR3 is TGTGCCAGCAGCCACCCCGGGGACACCAATGAGCAGTTCTTC. Translating gives CASSHPGDTNEQFF. The full variable domain, with the rest looked up from reference TRBV7-9 and TRBJ2-1, is DTGVSQNPRHKITKRGQNVTFRCDPISEHNRLYWYRQTLGQGPEFLTYFQNEAQLEKSRLLSDRFSAERPKGSFSTLEIQRTEQGDSAMYLCASSHPGDTNEQFFGPGTRLTVL.

The chain combines TRBV7-6 with TRBJ1-1; D not resolved. Per the germline V gene, CDR1 is SGHVS and CDR2 is FNYEAQ. V lost 3 bases to trimming and J lost 0 bases, with 14 bases between them. The CDR3 consists of 16 residues. The CDR3 is CASSLWAGPLNTEAFF. In nucleotides, the CDR3 is TGTGCCAGCAGCTTGTGGGCAGGTCCCCTGAACACTGAAGCTTTCTTT.

The CDR3 DNA is TGTGCCAGCAGTTTATCTTCCAACAGGGGTGGGAGCTACGAGCAGTACTTC. Translation: CASSLSSNRGGSYEQYF. This sequence joins TRBV27 and TRBJ2-7; 7 nucleotides match TRBD1. CDR1 and CDR2 (germline): MNHEY, SMNVEV (reference sequence). The CDR3 runs to 17 residues. The trim removed 0 bases at V and 3 bases at J, leaving 11 bases unmatched.

The chain recombines TRBV29-1 with TRBJ1-5; unclear D gene. Germline assignment: CDR1 SQVTM and CDR2 ANQGSEA. V was cut by 7 bases and J by 1 base, with 11 bases left in between. The CDR3 spans 13 residues. CDR3 in amino acids: CSAGWASNQPQHF. In nucleotides, the CDR3 is TGCAGCGCCGGTTGGGCCAGCAATCAGCCCCAGCATTTT. Full variable domain (outside the CDR3, taken from reference TRBV29-1 and TRBJ1-5): SAVISQKPSRDICQRGTSLTIQCQVDSQVTMMFWYRQQPGQSLTLIATANQGSEATYESGFVIDKFPISRPNLTFSTLTVSNMSPEDSSIYLCSAGWASNQPQHFGDGTRLSIL.

CDR3 region: CASSFQLNNEQFF. Here the CDR3 DNA reads TGTGCCAGCAGCTTTCAGTTAAACAATGAGCAGTTCTTC. The chain recombines TRBV11-2 with TRBJ2-1; D remains ambiguous. The CDR3 sequence is 13 residues long. The V gene's germline CDR1 is SGHAT and CDR2 FQNNGV. V gave up 3 bases and J gave up 5 bases, with 8 bases separating them.

The V and J genes are TRBV18 and TRBJ1-5; no clear D gene. CDR1 is KGHSH and CDR2 is LQKENI in the germline V gene. The CDR3 length is 14 residues. V was cut by 4 bases and J by 5 bases, with 12 bases left in between. As DNA, the CDR3 is TGTGCCAGCTCACTGCAGATGCAGGATCAGCCCCAGCATTTT. This translates into CASSLQMQDQPQHF.

V and J are TRBV20-1 and TRBJ1-3; D may be TRBD1 (6 bases). V lost 3 bases and J lost 3, with 9 bases in between. Per the germline V gene, CDR1 is DFQATT and CDR2 is SNEGSKA (reference sequence). CDR3 length: 13 amino acids. The CDR3 nucleotides read TGCAGTGCTAGTAAGGGGGTTGGAAACACCATATATTTT. This codes for CSASKGVGNTIYF.

The chain joins TRBV9 to TRBJ1-6, with TRBD1 matching over 9 bases. J lost 0 bases, V lost 4 bases, and 8 bases had no gene match. Germline CDR1 and CDR2: SGDLS and YYNGEE. This CDR3 comprises 18 residues. CDR3 region: CASSPRDRDSSYNSPLHF. The DNA for the CDR3 is TGTGCCAGCAGCCCCCGGGACAGGGATAGCTCCTATAATTCACCCCTCCACTTT.

The chain's CDR3 is CASSLARGQGAEETQYF. In DNA, the CDR3 is TGTGCCAGCAGCTTGGCGCGGGGACAGGGGGCAGAAGAGACCCAGTACTTC. The chain couples TRBV5-4 to TRBJ2-5, with 12 bases matching TRBD1. The V gene end was trimmed by 0 bases and the J gene end by 3 bases; junction bases not matched to a gene: 6. The CDR3 spans 17 residues. Germline lookup yields CDR1 SGHNT and CDR2 YYREEE (reference sequence).